This TCR beta chain was obtained from a study of blood T cells in healthy people across ages. Study-wide results and limits: Strong correlation linked observed beta diversity and percent naive T cells. Whereas aged donors had fewer naive CD4+ cells, long-lived donors had more of them and higher diversity. Age brought a roughly linear fall in TCR beta diversity measured per million T cells.

This clonotype was seen a handful of times. Its matching antigen is unknown. The authors ran a second PCR of about 6 to 11 cycles using a sample-barcoded 5' primer and a J-beta primer mix. TCRdb itself ran the 5' RACE reads through MiXCR, one entry per CDR3 protein. The sample shows hundreds of thousands of distinct CDR3 sequences, roughly 25% of them seen only once. The CDR3 runs to 16 residues. Per the germline V gene, CDR1 is SQVTM and CDR2 is ANQGSEA. Trimming at V came to 7 bases and at J to 2 bases, leaving 16 bases not matched to a gene. Another study also made use of these data, one on T cells of mothers and their children.

Sequencing used blood. The sequence came from a boy younger than 18 in good health. The J gene is TRBJ2-5, the V gene TRBV29-1, with 7 bases identical to TRBD1. DNA of the CDR3: TGCAGCGGTCAGGGGCCCGGGGACAGTAGACAAGAGACCCAGTACTTC. Protein: CSGQGPGDSRQETQYF.